A selection of T cell receptor beta chains follows, all from one sample in a study of tumor-infiltrating lymphocytes in primary liver carcinoma. From the multiplex PCR reads, TCRdb called clonotypes with MiXCR, one entry per CDR3 protein. The sample shows 180,000 or so distinct CDR3 sequences, about 55% of them seen only once. Sequenced input: peripheral blood. These receptors all come from a man between 35 and 55 years old with primary liver carcinoma and hepatitis B virus infection. Both conserved end residues are part of each CDR3. A D gene is named only where the DNA matches it firmly. Only part of the rows carry a size: once, few, many, or a class if the clone is expanded.

>NA|TRBV28|NA|TRBJ2-1
CASNPPEQGHNEQFF
TGTGCCAGCAACCCCCCGGAACAGGGCCACAATGAGCAGTTCTTC
>once|TRBV11-2|NA|TRBJ2-3
CASSPSAGSADTQYF
TGTGCCAGCAGCCCCAGTGCGGGATCGGCAGATACGCAGTATTTT
>NA|TRBV28|TRBD2|TRBJ2-7
CASSLPGGSAYEQYF
TGTGCCAGCAGTTTGCCCGGCGGGAGCGCCTACGAGCAGTACTTC
>NA|TRBV14|NA|TRBJ2-3
CASSQNGGDTQYF
TGTGCCAGCAGCCAAAACGGCGGGGATACGCAGTATTTT
>NA|TRBV7-8|NA|TRBJ2-1
CASSLTGDYNEQFF
TGTGCCAGCAGCTTGACTGGGGACTACAATGAGCAGTTCTTC
>few|TRBV7-9|TRBD1|TRBJ1-5
CASSFGQGLQHF
TGTGCCAGCAGTTTTGGACAGGGGCTCCAGCATTTT
>many|TRBV11-1|NA|TRBJ2-7
CASSYQGVYEQYF
TGTGCCAGCAGCTACCAAGGTGTCTACGAGCAGTACTTC
>few|TRBV10-3|TRBD1|TRBJ2-3
CAISETGQGTDTQYF
TGTGCCATCAGTGAAACCGGACAGGGCACAGATACGCAGTATTTT
>many|TRBV11-2|NA|TRBJ2-7
CASSLSRDPYYEQYF
TGTGCCAGCAGCTTAAGCCGGGACCCTTACTACGAGCAGTACTTC
>NA|TRBV5-1|TRBD2|TRBJ2-1
CASIFKTSGGGSEQFF
TGCGCCAGCATCTTCAAGACTAGCGGGGGGGGTAGTGAGCAGTTCTTC
>NA|TRBV11-2|NA|TRBJ2-7
CTSNLDAIPYEQYF
TGTACCAGCAACTTAGATGCGATACCCTACGAGCAGTACTTC
>many|TRBV29-1|NA|TRBJ2-2
CSVGTVMTGELFF
TGCAGCGTCGGGACGGTGATGACCGGGGAGCTGTTTTTT
>NA|TRBV4-1|TRBD1|TRBJ1-2
CASSEGTGKYGYTF
TGCGCCAGCAGCGAAGGGACAGGGAAATATGGCTACACCTTC
>NA|TRBV11-2|NA|TRBJ2-5
CASSPGLQETPYF
TGTGCCAGCAGCCCGGGCCTACAAGAGACCCCGTACTTC
>NA|TRBV28|TRBD1|TRBJ2-3
CASRSGTGAGLADTQYF
TGTGCCAGCAGGTCCGGTACAGGGGCAGGTCTGGCAGATACGCAGTATTTT
>NA|TRBV28|TRBD1|TRBJ2-7
CASSLPGQFDYEQYF
TGTGCCAGCAGTTTACCGGGACAGTTCGACTACGAGCAGTACTTC
>NA|TRBV12-3/TRBV12-4|NA|TRBJ2-3
CASSPLVSTDTQYF
TGTGCCAGCAGCCCCCTCGTAAGCACAGATACGCAGTATTTT
>NA|TRBV6-5|NA|TRBJ2-7
CASTNPSDLPYEQYF
TGTGCCAGCACTAACCCATCCGATTTGCCCTACGAGCAGTACTTC
>many|TRBV13|NA|TRBJ2-1
CASSSGTPDNEQFF
TGTGCCAGCAGCTCCGGGACACCGGACAATGAGCAGTTCTTC
>NA|TRBV11-1|TRBD2|TRBJ2-7
CTSSPAGATCEQYF
TGTACCAGCAGTCCGGCGGGAGCCACCTGCGAGCAGTACTTC
>NA|TRBV15|TRBD1|TRBJ2-1
CATSREEDRGKFF
TGTGCCACCAGCAGAGAGGAGGACAGGGGGAAATTCTTC
>NA|TRBV5-1|NA|TRBJ2-7
CASSLGGGDEQYF
TGCGCCAGCAGCTTGGGAGGTGGTGACGAGCAGTACTTC
>NA|TRBV7-9|NA|TRBJ1-4
CAISFDFDRVGEKLFF
TGTGCCATCAGCTTCGACTTTGATAGGGTCGGTGAAAAACTGTTTTTT